This TCR beta chain was found in a study of patients and donors after allogeneic stem cell transplantation. J was trimmed by 6 bases and V by 0 bases; bases with no gene match: 4. Germline CDR1 and CDR2: SGHTA and FQGNSA. CDR3 length: 14 residues. Only a few counts were recorded for this clonotype. TCRdb reprocessed the RT-PCR reads with MiXCR, giving one entry per CDR3 protein. The sample lists some 200,000 distinct CDR3 sequences, 35% to 50% seen once, with less than 40% in the top ten. The sequenced sample was blood, either unsorted or a sorted T cell fraction (not recorded which). This clonotype was obtained from a human donor who was either an allogeneic HSCT recipient or a stem cell or donor lymphocyte infusion donor (not recorded which). It is not recorded whose cells these are; they may come from a transplant donor. The chain recombines TRBV7-2 with TRBJ1-2; TRBD1 matches 7 bases. The CDR3 here is CASSLADRENGYTF. CDR3 bases: TGTGCCAGCAGCTTAGCTGACAGGGAAAATGGCTACACCTTC.